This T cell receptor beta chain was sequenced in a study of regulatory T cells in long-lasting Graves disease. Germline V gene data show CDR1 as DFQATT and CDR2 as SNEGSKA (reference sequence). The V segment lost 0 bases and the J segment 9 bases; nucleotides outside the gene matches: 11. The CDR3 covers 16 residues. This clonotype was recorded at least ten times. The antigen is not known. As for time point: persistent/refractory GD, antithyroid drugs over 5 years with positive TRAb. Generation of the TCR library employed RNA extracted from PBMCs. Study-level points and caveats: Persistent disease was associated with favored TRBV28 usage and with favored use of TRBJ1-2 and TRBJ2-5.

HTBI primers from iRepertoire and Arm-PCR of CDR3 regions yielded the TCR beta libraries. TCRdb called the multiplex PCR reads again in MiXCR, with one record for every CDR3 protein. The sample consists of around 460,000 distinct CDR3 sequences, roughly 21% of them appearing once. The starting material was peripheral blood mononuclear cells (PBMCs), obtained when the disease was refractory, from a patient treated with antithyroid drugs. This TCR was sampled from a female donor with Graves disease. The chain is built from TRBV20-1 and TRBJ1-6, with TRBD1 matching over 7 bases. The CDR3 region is CSARDPRQGVFSPLHF. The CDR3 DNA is TGCAGTGCTAGAGATCCACGGCAGGGGGTTTTTTCACCCCTCCACTTT.